A selection of T cell receptor beta chains follows, all from one sample in a study of patients and donors after allogeneic stem cell transplantation. MiXCR, applied by TCRdb to the RT-PCR reads, yields one record per CDR3 protein. The sample records approximately 140,000 distinct CDR3 sequences, approximately 40% being singletons. The source material was blood, either unsorted or a sorted T cell fraction (not recorded which). These receptors originate from a human donor who was either an allogeneic HSCT recipient or a stem cell or donor lymphocyte infusion donor (not recorded which). It is not recorded whose cells these are; they may come from a transplant donor. Each CDR3 is given with its conserved first and last residue.

j_call v_call cdr3_aa
TRBJ2-3 TRBV9 CASSVGDGHTDTQYF
TRBJ2-1 TRBV7-2 CASSPVWATSYNEQFF
TRBJ2-5 TRBV5-1 CASIGTSGPQETQYF
TRBJ1-1 TRBV7-9 CASSLKGQGTEAFF
TRBJ1-6 TRBV9 CASSNGGPPLHF
TRBJ1-2 TRBV30 CAWSPGTYGYTF
TRBJ1-5 TRBV20-1 CSARYPQGNQPQHF
TRBJ2-3 TRBV7-2 CASSLGRQGGGTDTQYF
TRBJ2-2 TRBV7-2 CASSVAGATGELFF
TRBJ1-4 TRBV6-5 CATLSRGYRADNEKLFF
TRBJ1-3 TRBV7-2 CASSPPRNTIYF
TRBJ1-1 TRBV28 CASRWAGRRMAEAFF
TRBJ2-4 TRBV6-5 CASSSTGERNIQYF
TRBJ1-1 TRBV9 CASSVGPGVGEAFF
TRBJ1-3 TRBV5-5 CASGDTGYGNTIYF
TRBJ1-2 TRBV5-6 CASSSGKEFSYGYTF
TRBJ2-5 TRBV9 CASTPGTGQETQYF
TRBJ2-2 TRBV27 CASRRVGVYDTGELFF
TRBJ1-5 TRBV12-3/TRBV12-4 CASSLISMGRGGQPQHF
TRBJ1-5 TRBV28 CASSLDPRVGQPQHF
TRBJ1-2 TRBV21-1 CASSPGQGCYGYTF
TRBJ1-5 TRBV24-1 CATSDRFDQPQHF
TRBJ1-5 TRBV20-1 CSATLSVNSNQPQHF
TRBJ1-3 TRBV7-9 CASSLRLALSGNTIYF